These 21 T cell receptor beta chains were all obtained from the same sample, sequenced in a study of blood T cell repertoires in COVID-19. Profiling relied on immunoSEQ multiplex PCR, and the TCRdb table lists in-frame clones only, not all of them. The sample carries 100,000 to 150,000 clones, approximately 82% recorded once. Specimen: peripheral blood. These receptors were collected from a man aged 60 to 75 with acute or convalescent COVID-19.

The chain has TRBV29-1 and TRBJ2-7, with D perhaps matching TRBD2 (6 bases). V lost 7 bases and J 3 bases, leaving 16 bases between the germline ends. This CDR3 comprises 13 residues. Germline-derived CDR1 and CDR2 are SQVTM and ANQGSEA. In DNA, the CDR3 is TGCAGCGCTTTTGGAGGGGTTGGCTACGAGCAGTACTTC. Its translation: CSAFGGVGYEQYF.

V and J are TRBV2 and TRBJ1-1; D gene unclear. V was clipped by 6 bases and J by 3 bases, with 5 bases between them. Per germline, CDR1 SNHLY and CDR2 FYNNEI. The CDR3 is 11 residues long. In DNA, the CDR3 is TGTGCCAGCAGCCCATACACTGAAGCTTTCTTT. It yields the protein CASSPYTEAFF.

CDR3 region: CASSLASGRLPTHIKFVDTQYF. For the CDR3, the DNA is TGTGCCAGCAGTTTGGCTAGCGGGAGGCTCCCAACACATATCAAGTTCGTAGATACGCAGTATTTT. V and J are TRBV28 and TRBJ2-3; 11 nucleotides agree with TRBD2. The CDR3 is 22 residues long. The germline CDR1 and CDR2 sequences are MDHEN and SYDVKM. With 3 bases clipped from V and 5 bases from J, the junction kept 25 bases outside the gene matches. Together with reference TRBV28 and TRBJ2-3, the CDR3 gives the full variable domain: DVKVTQSSRYLVKRTGEKVFLECVQDMDHENMFWYRQDPGLGLRLIYFSYDVKMKEKGDIPEGYSVSREKKERFSLILESASTNQTSMYLCASSLASGRLPTHIKFVDTQYFGPGTRLTVL.

This CDR3 is CASSYAASTYEQYF. The DNA for the CDR3 is TGTGCCAGCAGTTACGCGGCGTCTACCTACGAGCAGTACTTC. V usage is TRBV6-2 or TRBV6-3 and J usage is TRBJ2-7; D is uncertain. V was trimmed by 2 bases and J by 2 bases, leaving 10 bases between them. This CDR3 spans 14 amino acids. CDR1 is MNHEY, CDR2 SVGEGT, per germline.

V usage is TRBV7-8 and J usage is TRBJ2-1; possible D gene TRBD2, 6 bases. The V gene lost 4 bases and the J gene lost 3 bases, with 13 bases spanning the gap. Per the germline V gene, CDR1 is SGHVS and CDR2 is FQNEAQ. This CDR3 is built from 15 residues. The chain's CDR3 is CASSSSGGGYNEQFF. CDR3 in DNA: TGTGCCAGCAGCTCTTCCGGGGGAGGCTACAATGAGCAGTTCTTC.

CDR3 coding DNA: TGTGCCAGCAGTTTACGACAGTTACTCTATGGCTACACCTTC. Residues: CASSLRQLLYGYTF. This chain links TRBV28 with TRBJ1-2; the D gene is possibly TRBD1 (5 bases). The CDR3 totals 14 residues. Germline lookup yields CDR1 MDHEN and CDR2 SYDVKM. Trimming cost V 2 bases and J 4 bases, with 11 bases left between them.

This chain connects TRBV5-1 to TRBJ2-5, with TRBD2 matching 9 bases. Trimming at V came to 4 bases and at J to 4 bases, leaving 2 bases not matched to a gene. Germline CDR1 is SGHRS and CDR2 is YFSETQ. CDR3 length equals 13 residues. The CDR3 region has the DNA TGCGCCAGCAGCCCTAGCGGGACAGAGACCCAGTACTTC. This sequence encodes CASSPSGTETQYF.

The V call is TRBV5-1, the J call TRBJ1-1; a possible D gene is TRBD1 (5 bases). This CDR3 contains 14 residues. Germline V CDR1 and CDR2: SGHRS, YFSETQ. With 1 base removed from V and 4 bases from J, the gap between germline ends came to 11 bases. The CDR3 DNA is TGCGCCAGCAGCTTGTTCCGGGGGTTCACTGAAGCTTTCTTT. Its protein is CASSLFRGFTEAFF. Using reference TRBV5-1 and TRBJ1-1 for the parts outside the CDR3, the full variable domain is KAGVTQTPRYLIKTRGQQVTLSCSPISGHRSVSWYQQTPGQGLQFLFEYFSETQRNKGNFPGRFSGRQFSNSRSEMNVSTLELGDSALYLCASSLFRGFTEAFFGQGTRLTVV.

The J gene is TRBJ2-5, the V gene TRBV3-1 (or the pseudogene TRBV3-2); 7 nucleotides match TRBD2. V trimming: 7 bases; J trimming: 1 base; junction bases outside the gene matches: 12. This CDR3 contains 16 residues. The germline gives CDR1 LGHDT, CDR2 YNNKEL (reference sequence). The CDR3 region has the DNA TGTGCCAGCACCCCATGGGGGGTAGCGGGCCAAGAGACCCAGTACTTC. It is translated as CASTPWGVAGQETQYF.

This chain connects TRBV6-5 to TRBJ1-5, with D hard to call. V lost 0 bases and J lost 9, with 12 bases in between. The V gene's germline CDR1 is MNHEY and CDR2 SVGAGI. This CDR3 region has 14 residues. CDR3 protein: CASSYSGQRGPQHF. Written as DNA, the CDR3 is TGTGCCAGCAGTTACTCGGGCCAACGTGGGCCCCAGCATTTT.

The rearrangement links TRBV9 to TRBJ2-7, with D tentatively TRBD1 (6 bases). The V and J ends lost 0 bases and 2 bases respectively, with 12 bases between them. This CDR3 comprises 15 residues. CDR1 and CDR2 (germline): SGDLS, YYNGEE. CDR3 in DNA: TGTGCCAGCAGCGTAGGTGTACAGGGACCCTACGAGCAGTACTTC. Amino acid sequence: CASSVGVQGPYEQYF.

This clone was seen a handful of times. The V and J genes are TRBV4-1 and TRBJ2-2, with 9 bases lining up with TRBD2. The CDR3 extends over 20 amino acids. Trimming cost V 2 bases and J 2 bases; bases outside gene matches: 15. Germline CDR1 is MGHRA and CDR2 is YSYEKL. CDR3 coding DNA: TGCGCCAGCAGCCAACGCCGGAACCGACTAGCGGAGCCCAACACCGGGGAGCTGTTTTTT. Its translation is CASSQRRNRLAEPNTGELFF.

The chain has TRBV19 and TRBJ1-1, with D maybe TRBD1 (5 bases). The V and J ends lost 6 bases and 5 bases respectively, with 19 bases between them. CDR1 is LNHDA, CDR2 SQIVND, per germline (reference sequence). The CDR3 covers 15 residues. The CDR3 DNA reads as TGTGCCAGTAGACCGACCGGGGGGGTAGGTACTGAAGCTTTCTTT. Amino acids: CASRPTGGVGTEAFF.

The V call is TRBV15, the J call TRBJ1-5; a weak D match, TRBD1 (5 bases). The CDR3 consists of 14 residues. The germline V gene encodes CDR1 LNHNV and CDR2 YYDKDF (reference sequence). Trimming shortened V by 6 bases and J by 7 bases, and 16 bases separated the two germline ends. DNA for the CDR3: TGTGCCACCAGTGGACCCAGGGAAGGACAGCCCCAGCATTTT. It specifies CATSGPREGQPQHF.

V usage is TRBV4-1 and J usage is TRBJ2-1, with D possibly TRBD2 on 5 matching bases. Deletions cut 4 bases from V and 0 bases from J, with 13 bases between. The CDR3 has 16 amino acids. CDR1 MGHRA and CDR2 YSYEKL come from the germline V gene. In DNA form, the CDR3 reads TGCGCCAGCAGCCTCGTGATTGGGAGCTCCTACAATGAGCAGTTCTTC. Its protein product is CASSLVIGSSYNEQFF.

The V and J genes are TRBV19 and TRBJ1-3; no clear D gene. This CDR3 has 18 amino acids. Trimming took 7 bases from V and 0 from J, leaving 22 bases between them. Germline values: CDR1 LNHDA, CDR2 SQIVND (reference sequence). The DNA of the CDR3 is TGTGCCAGTACCGCCGAGGCCAAAACCTTCCGCTCTGGAAACACCATATATTTT. It specifies CASTAEAKTFRSGNTIYF.

DNA of the CDR3: TGTGCCAGCAGAAGACTAGCGGGATCCTACAATGAGCAGTTCTTC. Translated, it gives CASRRLAGSYNEQFF. The chain links TRBV6-5 to TRBJ2-1; 11 positions agree with TRBD2. The CDR3 spans 15 residues. V lost 6 bases and J lost 1; bases outside the gene matches: 2. Germline V gene data show CDR1 as MNHEY and CDR2 as SVGAGI.

This clone was counted a few times. The chain carries TRBV27 and TRBJ2-1; 7 bases are a match to TRBD2. The V gene end was trimmed by 7 bases and the J gene end by 9 bases; junction bases not matched to a gene: 9. Germline CDR1 is MNHEY and CDR2 is SMNVEV (reference sequence). The CDR3 consists of 13 residues. The CDR3 loop is CASKGGSAGEQFF. CDR3 nucleotides: TGTGCCAGCAAGGGCGGGAGCGCCGGTGAGCAGTTCTTC.

The chain links TRBV7-8 to TRBJ2-1; possibly TRBD2 for D (7 bases). CDR1 and CDR2 (germline): SGHVS, FQNEAQ. V gave up 5 bases and J gave up 9 bases, with 20 bases separating them. The CDR3 extends over 15 amino acids. CDR3 sequence: CASSPQSRGAPEQFF. CDR3 coding DNA: TGTGCCAGCAGCCCGCAATCACGGGGGGCCCCTGAGCAGTTCTTC.

The chain couples TRBV28 to TRBJ1-1, with D unresolved. V lost 2 bases, J lost 1 base, and 2 bases lay in between. This CDR3 has 12 residues. Per germline, CDR1 MDHEN and CDR2 SYDVKM. The CDR3 DNA is TGTGCCAGCAGTTTACAGAACACTGAAGCTTTCTTT. This translates into CASSLQNTEAFF.

The J gene is TRBJ1-1, the V gene TRBV27; 7 positions agree with TRBD1. This CDR3 is built from 15 residues. With V trimmed by 4 bases and J by 0 bases, 5 bases remained unmatched. Per the germline V gene, CDR1 is MNHEY and CDR2 is SMNVEV (reference sequence). The CDR3 DNA is TGTGCCAGCAGTTATCGGGACAGCTTGAACACTGAAGCTTTCTTT. The encoded protein is CASSYRDSLNTEAFF.